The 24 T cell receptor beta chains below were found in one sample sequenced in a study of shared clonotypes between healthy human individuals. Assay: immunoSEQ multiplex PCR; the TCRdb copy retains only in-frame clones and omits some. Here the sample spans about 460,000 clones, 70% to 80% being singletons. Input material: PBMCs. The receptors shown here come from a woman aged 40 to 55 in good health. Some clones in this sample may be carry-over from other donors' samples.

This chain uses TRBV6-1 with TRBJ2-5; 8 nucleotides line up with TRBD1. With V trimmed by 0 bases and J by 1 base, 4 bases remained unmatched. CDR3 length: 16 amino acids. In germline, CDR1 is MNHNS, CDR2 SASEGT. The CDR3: CASSEARDRTQETQYF. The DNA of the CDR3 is TGTGCCAGCAGTGAAGCTCGGGACAGGACCCAAGAGACCCAGTACTTC.

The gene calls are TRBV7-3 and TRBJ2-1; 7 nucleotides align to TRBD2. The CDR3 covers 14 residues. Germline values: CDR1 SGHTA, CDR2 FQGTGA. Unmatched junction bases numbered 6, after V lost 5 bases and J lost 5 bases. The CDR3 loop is CASSTTSANNEQFF. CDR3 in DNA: TGTGCCAGCAGCACTACTAGCGCGAACAATGAGCAGTTCTTC.

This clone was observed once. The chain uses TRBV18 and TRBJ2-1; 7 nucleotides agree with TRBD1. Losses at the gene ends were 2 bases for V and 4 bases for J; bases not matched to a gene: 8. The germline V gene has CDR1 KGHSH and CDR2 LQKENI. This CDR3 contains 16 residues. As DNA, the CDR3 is TGTGCCAGCTCACCAGACAGGGTTCGCGGATACAATGAGCAGTTCTTC. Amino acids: CASSPDRVRGYNEQFF. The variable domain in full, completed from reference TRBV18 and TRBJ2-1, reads NAGVMQNPRHLVRRRGQEARLRCSPMKGHSHVYWYRQLPEEGLKFMVYLQKENIIDESGMPKERFSAEFPKEGPSILRIQQVVRGDSAAYFCASSPDRVRGYNEQFFGPGTRLTVL.

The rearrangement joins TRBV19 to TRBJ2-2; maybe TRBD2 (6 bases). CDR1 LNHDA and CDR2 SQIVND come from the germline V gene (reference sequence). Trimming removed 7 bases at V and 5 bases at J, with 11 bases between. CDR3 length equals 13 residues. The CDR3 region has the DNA TGTGCCAGTAAGGGACTTGGGACCGGGGAGCTGTTTTTT. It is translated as CASKGLGTGELFF. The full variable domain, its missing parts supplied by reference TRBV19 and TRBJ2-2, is DGGITQSPKYLFRKEGQNVTLSCEQNLNHDAMYWYRQDPGQGLRLIYYSQIVNDFQKGDIAEGYSVSREKKESFPLTVTSAQKNPTAFYLCASKGLGTGELFFGEGSRLTVL.

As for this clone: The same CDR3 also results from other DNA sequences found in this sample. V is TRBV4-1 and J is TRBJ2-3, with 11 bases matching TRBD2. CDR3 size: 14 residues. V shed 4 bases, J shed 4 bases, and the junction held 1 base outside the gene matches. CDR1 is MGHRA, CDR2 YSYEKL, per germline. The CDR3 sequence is CASSLLAGADTQYF. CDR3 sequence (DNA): TGCGCCAGCAGCCTACTAGCGGGAGCAGATACGCAGTATTTT.

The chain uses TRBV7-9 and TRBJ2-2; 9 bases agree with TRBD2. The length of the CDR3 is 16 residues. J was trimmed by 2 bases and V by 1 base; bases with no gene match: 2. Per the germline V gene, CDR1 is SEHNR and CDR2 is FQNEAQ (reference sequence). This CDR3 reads CASSLGLADNTGELFF. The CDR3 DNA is TGTGCCAGCAGCTTAGGACTAGCGGACAACACCGGGGAGCTGTTTTTT.

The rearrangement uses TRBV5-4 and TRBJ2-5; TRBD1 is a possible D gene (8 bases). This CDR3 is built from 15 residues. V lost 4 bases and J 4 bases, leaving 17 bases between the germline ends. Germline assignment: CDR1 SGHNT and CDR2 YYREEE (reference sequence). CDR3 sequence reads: CASSLRQGRGETQYF. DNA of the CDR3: TGTGCCAGCAGCCTCCGACAGGGGAGGGGAGAGACCCAGTACTTC. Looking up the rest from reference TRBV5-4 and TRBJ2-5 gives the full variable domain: ETGVTQSPTHLIKTRGQQVTLRCSSQSGHNTVSWYQQALGQGPQFIFQYYREEENGRGNFPPRFSGLQFPNYSSELNVNALELDDSALYLCASSLRQGRGETQYFGPGTRLLVL.

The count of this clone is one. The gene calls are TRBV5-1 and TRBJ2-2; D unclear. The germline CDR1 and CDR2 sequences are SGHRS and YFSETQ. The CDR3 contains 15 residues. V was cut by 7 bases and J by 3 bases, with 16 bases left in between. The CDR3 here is CASRPSGAYTGELFF. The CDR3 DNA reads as TGCGCCAGCCGACCTTCGGGCGCGTACACCGGGGAGCTGTTTTTT.

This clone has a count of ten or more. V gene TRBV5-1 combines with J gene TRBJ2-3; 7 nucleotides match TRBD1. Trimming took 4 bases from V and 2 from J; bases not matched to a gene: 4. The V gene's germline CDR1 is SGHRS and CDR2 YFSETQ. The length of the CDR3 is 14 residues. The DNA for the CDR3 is TGCGCCAGCAGCCCGGGACAGACCACAGATACGCAGTATTTT. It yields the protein CASSPGQTTDTQYF.

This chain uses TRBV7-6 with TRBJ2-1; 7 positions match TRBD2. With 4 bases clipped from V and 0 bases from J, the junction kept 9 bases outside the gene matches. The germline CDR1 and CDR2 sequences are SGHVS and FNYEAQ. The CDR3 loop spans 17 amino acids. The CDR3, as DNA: TGTGCCAGCAGCTCCTCGACTAGCATCAGCTCCTACAATGAGCAGTTCTTC. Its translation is CASSSSTSISSYNEQFF. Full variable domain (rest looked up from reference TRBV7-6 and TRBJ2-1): GAGVSQSPRYKVTKRGQDVALRCDPISGHVSLYWYRQALGQGPEFLTYFNYEAQQDKSGLPNDRFSAERPEGSISTLTIQRTEQRDSAMYRCASSSSTSISSYNEQFFGPGTRLTVL.

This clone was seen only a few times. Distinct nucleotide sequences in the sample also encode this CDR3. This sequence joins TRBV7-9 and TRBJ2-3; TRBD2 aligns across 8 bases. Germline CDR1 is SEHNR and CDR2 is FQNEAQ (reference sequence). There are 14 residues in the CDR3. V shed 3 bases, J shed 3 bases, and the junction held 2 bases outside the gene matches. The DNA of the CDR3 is TGTGCCAGCAGCTTGGCGGGAGGAACAGATACGCAGTATTTT. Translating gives CASSLAGGTDTQYF.

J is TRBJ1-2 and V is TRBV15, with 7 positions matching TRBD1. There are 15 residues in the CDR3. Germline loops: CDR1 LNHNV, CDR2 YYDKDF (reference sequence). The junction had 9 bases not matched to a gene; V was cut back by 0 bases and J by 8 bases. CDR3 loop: CATSRDASSTGGYTF. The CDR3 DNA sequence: TGTGCCACCAGCAGAGATGCCTCCTCGACAGGGGGCTACACCTTC.

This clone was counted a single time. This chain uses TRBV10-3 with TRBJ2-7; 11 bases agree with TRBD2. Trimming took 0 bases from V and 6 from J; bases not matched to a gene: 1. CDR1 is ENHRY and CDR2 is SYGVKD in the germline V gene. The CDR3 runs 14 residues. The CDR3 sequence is CAISESLAGAEQYF. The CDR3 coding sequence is TGTGCCATCAGTGAGTCACTAGCGGGAGCCGAGCAGTACTTC.

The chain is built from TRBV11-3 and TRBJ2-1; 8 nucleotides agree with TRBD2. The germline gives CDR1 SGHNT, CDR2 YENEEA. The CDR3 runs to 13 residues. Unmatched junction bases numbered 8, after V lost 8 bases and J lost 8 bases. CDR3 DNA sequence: TGTGCCAGCGGGAGACGGGAGGGTGATGAGCAGTTCTTC. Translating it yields CASGRREGDEQFF.

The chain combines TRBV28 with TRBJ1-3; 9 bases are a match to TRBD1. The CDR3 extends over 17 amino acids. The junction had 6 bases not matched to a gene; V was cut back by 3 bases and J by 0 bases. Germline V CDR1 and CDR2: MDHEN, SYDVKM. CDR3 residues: CASSFNRGPNSGNTIYF. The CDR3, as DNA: TGTGCCAGCAGTTTCAACAGGGGGCCTAACTCTGGAAACACCATATATTTT.

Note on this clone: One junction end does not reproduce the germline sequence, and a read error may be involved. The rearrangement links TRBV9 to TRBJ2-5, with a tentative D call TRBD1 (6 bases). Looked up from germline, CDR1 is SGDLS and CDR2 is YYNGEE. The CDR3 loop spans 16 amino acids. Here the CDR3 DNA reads TGTGCCAGCGGCGTAGGGGTGGTGGGGGCGGTGGAGACCCAGTACTTC. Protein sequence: CASGVGVVGAVETQYF.

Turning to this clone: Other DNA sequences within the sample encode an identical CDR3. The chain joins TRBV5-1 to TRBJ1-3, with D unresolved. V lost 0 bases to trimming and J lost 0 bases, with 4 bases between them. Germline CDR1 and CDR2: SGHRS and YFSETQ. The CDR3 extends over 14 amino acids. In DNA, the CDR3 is TGCGCCAGCAGCTTGGACAGCTCTGGAAACACCATATATTTT. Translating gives CASSLDSSGNTIYF.

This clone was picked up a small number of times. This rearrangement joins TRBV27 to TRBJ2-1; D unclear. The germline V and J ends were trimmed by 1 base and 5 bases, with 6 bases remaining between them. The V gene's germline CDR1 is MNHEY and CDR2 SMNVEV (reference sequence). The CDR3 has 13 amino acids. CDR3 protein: CASSLFIHNEQFF. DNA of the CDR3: TGTGCCAGCAGTTTATTCATCCACAATGAGCAGTTCTTC.

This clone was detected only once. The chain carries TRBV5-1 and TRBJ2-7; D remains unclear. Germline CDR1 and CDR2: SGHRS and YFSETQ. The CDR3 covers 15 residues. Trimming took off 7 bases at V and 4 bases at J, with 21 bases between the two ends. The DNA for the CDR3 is TGCGCCAGCCGCCCCACCATGGATTTCACGTACGAGCAGTACTTC. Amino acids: CASRPTMDFTYEQYF.

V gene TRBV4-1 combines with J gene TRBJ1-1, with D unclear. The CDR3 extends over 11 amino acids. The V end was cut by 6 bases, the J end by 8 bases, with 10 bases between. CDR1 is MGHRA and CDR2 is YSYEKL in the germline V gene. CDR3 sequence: CASSFDQEAFF. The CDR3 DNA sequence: TGCGCCAGCAGTTTTGATCAGGAAGCTTTCTTT.

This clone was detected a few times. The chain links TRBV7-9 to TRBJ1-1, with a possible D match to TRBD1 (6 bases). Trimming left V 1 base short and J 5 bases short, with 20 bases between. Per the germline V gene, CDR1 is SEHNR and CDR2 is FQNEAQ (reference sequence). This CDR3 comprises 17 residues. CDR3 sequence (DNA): TGTGCCAGCAGCTTAGGTGGTGGGGCAGGGGCAAGAACTGAAGCTTTCTTT. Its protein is CASSLGGGAGARTEAFF.

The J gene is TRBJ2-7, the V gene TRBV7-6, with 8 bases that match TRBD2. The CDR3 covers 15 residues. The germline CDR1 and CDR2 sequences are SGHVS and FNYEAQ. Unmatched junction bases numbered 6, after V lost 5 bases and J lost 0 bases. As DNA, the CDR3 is TGTGCCAGCAGCGAGACTAGCGAAAACTCCTACGAGCAGTACTTC. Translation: CASSETSENSYEQYF.

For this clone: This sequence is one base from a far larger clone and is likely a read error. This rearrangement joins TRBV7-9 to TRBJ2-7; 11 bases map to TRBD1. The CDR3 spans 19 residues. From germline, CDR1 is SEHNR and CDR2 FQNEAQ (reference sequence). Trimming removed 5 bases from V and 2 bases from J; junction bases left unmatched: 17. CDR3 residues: CASSADRGRGDCHPYEQYF. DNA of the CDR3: TGTGCCAGCAGCGCGGACAGGGGGCGCGGGGACTGTCACCCCTACGAGCAGTACTTC.

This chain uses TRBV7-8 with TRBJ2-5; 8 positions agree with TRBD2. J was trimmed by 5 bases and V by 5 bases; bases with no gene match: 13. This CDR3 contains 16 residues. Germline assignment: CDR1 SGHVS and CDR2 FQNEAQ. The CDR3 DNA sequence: TGTGCCAGCAGCCCCCGGGGGCGGGAGGTCGGGGAGACCCAGTACTTC. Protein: CASSPRGREVGETQYF.